The 8 T cell receptor beta chains listed next were all sequenced from one sample in a study of blood T cells in healthy people across ages. A sample-barcoded 5' primer and a J-beta primer mix were used in a second PCR of roughly 6 to 11 cycles. TCRdb reprocessed the 5' RACE reads with MiXCR, giving one entry per CDR3 protein. The sample has around 1.5 million distinct CDR3 sequences; approximately 59% are singletons. The specimen was blood. The source of these receptors is a man between 18 and 35 years old in good health.

Remarks on this clonotype: Germline is not matched at one junction end, which may reflect a read error. The chain's CDR3 is CSAREGTGVFGYTF. Written as DNA, the CDR3 is TGCAGTGCCAGAGAAGGGACAGGGGTCTTTGGCTACACCTTC. The V gene is TRBV20-1, the J gene TRBJ1-2; 10 nucleotides match TRBD1. The CDR3 loop spans 14 amino acids. Per the germline V gene, CDR1 is DFQATT and CDR2 is SNEGSKA (reference sequence).

This sequence joins TRBV2 and TRBJ2-1; D is undetermined. CDR1 and CDR2 (germline): SNHLY, FYNNEI. V lost 3 bases to trimming and J lost 6 bases, with 9 bases between them. This CDR3 is 13 amino acids long. The CDR3 loop reads CASSDSPPNEQFF. The CDR3 region has the DNA TGTGCCAGCAGTGACAGCCCGCCCAATGAGCAGTTCTTC.

A word on this clonotype: A junction end diverges from the germline sequence, so it may reflect a read error. V usage is TRBV15 and J usage is TRBJ2-1, with 10 bases that match TRBD2. CDR3 size: 18 residues. Germline loops: CDR1 LNHNV, CDR2 YYDKDF (reference sequence). Here the CDR3 DNA reads TGTGCAACCAACCACGGTGTTTTTAAAACTAGCGGGGCAAATGAGCAGTTCTTC. This sequence encodes CATNHGVFKTSGANEQFF. Using reference TRBV15 and TRBJ2-1 for the parts outside the CDR3, the full variable domain is DAMVIQNPRYQVTQFGKPVTLSCSQTLNHNVMYWYQQKSSQAPKLLFHYYDKDFNNEADTPDNFQSRRPNTSFCFLDIRSPGLGDTAMYLCATNHGVFKTSGANEQFFGPGTRLTVL.

This clonotype occurred a few times. The chain is built from TRBV6-2 or TRBV6-3 and TRBJ1-4, with D unresolved. Trimming took off 6 bases at V and 0 bases at J, with 11 bases between the two ends. The CDR3 is 15 amino acids. The V gene's germline CDR1 is MNHEY and CDR2 SVGEGT. The CDR3, as DNA: TGTGCCAGCAGCCACGGACGGTCAACTAATGAAAAACTGTTTTTT. Protein product: CASSHGRSTNEKLFF.

The V and J genes are TRBV29-1 and TRBJ2-7; a weak D match, TRBD1 (6 bases). Germline lookup yields CDR1 SQVTM and CDR2 ANQGSEA. The V gene lost 4 bases and the J gene lost 2 bases, with 12 bases spanning the gap. The CDR3 covers 13 residues. CDR3 sequence (DNA): TGCAGCGTTGGGGGCAGGGGACCCTACGAGCAGTACTTC. Protein: CSVGGRGPYEQYF.

The V gene is TRBV15, the J gene TRBJ2-1; D tentatively fits TRBD1 or TRBD2 (6 bases each). This CDR3 has 16 residues. V lost 1 base and J 5 bases, leaving 15 bases between the germline ends. Germline loops: CDR1 LNHNV, CDR2 YYDKDF (reference sequence). The CDR3 loop reads CATSRVRGWGDNEQFF. As DNA, the CDR3 is TGTGCCACCAGCAGAGTAAGGGGGTGGGGGGACAATGAGCAGTTCTTC. The variable domain in full, with the rest retrieved from reference TRBV15 and TRBJ2-1, is DAMVIQNPRYQVTQFGKPVTLSCSQTLNHNVMYWYQQKSSQAPKLLFHYYDKDFNNEADTPDNFQSRRPNTSFCFLDIRSPGLGDTAMYLCATSRVRGWGDNEQFFGPGTRLTVL.

The count of this clonotype is one. The chain has TRBV19 and TRBJ2-7; 7 nucleotides line up with TRBD1. In germline, CDR1 is LNHDA, CDR2 SQIVND (reference sequence). The V and J ends lost 6 bases and 3 bases, in that order; junction bases with no gene match: 5. The CDR3 loop spans 13 amino acids. The CDR3: CASRTGQFYEQYF. As DNA, the CDR3 is TGTGCCAGTAGGACGGGACAGTTCTACGAGCAGTACTTC. The complete variable domain, with remaining parts taken from reference TRBV19 and TRBJ2-7, reads DGGITQSPKYLFRKEGQNVTLSCEQNLNHDAMYWYRQDPGQGLRLIYYSQIVNDFQKGDIAEGYSVSREKKESFPLTVTSAQKNPTAFYLCASRTGQFYEQYFGPGTRLTVT.

The chain uses TRBV6-6 and TRBJ2-1, with TRBD1 identical over 7 bases. The J call is in doubt because the DNA end fits TRBJ2-7 better. The germline CDR1 and CDR2 sequences are MNHNY and SVGAGI (reference sequence). This CDR3 spans 14 amino acids. CDR3 protein: CASSYSDRSDEQYF. In nucleotides, the CDR3 is TGTGCCAGCAGTTACTCGGACAGGTCCGATGAGCAGTACTTC.